This TCR beta chain was captured in a study of human T cells and chemical hapten exposure. Study results and caveats: In comparison with controls, expanded TCRs gave rise to a significantly larger number of large CDR3 similarity clusters.

Trimming cost V 5 bases and J 3 bases; bases outside gene matches: 21. CDR1 and CDR2 (germline): SEHNR, FQNEAQ (reference sequence). The CDR3 contains 20 residues. In its sample, this clonotype was seen a few times. Antigen specificity is unknown. This sample's time point: patch test 2, 6 weeks after DPC sensitization. The sample's treatment: therapeutic diphenylcyclopropenone sensitization with weekly scalp DPC. Unique molecular identifiers were attached to individual cDNA molecules during library preparation. MiXCR, run by TCRdb on the RACE reads, gives a single entry per CDR3 protein. The top ten clones hold 4% to 5.5% of a sample with about 82,000 distinct CDR3 sequences, 8% to 13% of them seen once.

This receptor was identified in a woman aged 50 to 60 with alopecia areata. Some clones in this sample may be carry-over from other donors' samples. V gene TRBV7-9 combines with J gene TRBJ2-1; 8 bases are a match to TRBD2. This material consisted of whole blood, taken in connection with sensitization to the hapten diphenylcyclopropenone (DPC). CDR3 coding DNA: TGTGCCAGCAGCCAGCCTATCTCCGACCCACTAGCGGCCTACTACAATGAGCAGTTCTTC. Translated: CASSQPISDPLAAYYNEQFF.